Listed here is a single TCR beta chain. Its antigen is currently unknown. This sample is drawn from a study of Ad26.COV2.S vaccination and SARS-CoV-2 variants. Study details: The trial was COV1001 and the donor's arm was Ad26.COV2.S. In the study, Ad26.COV2.S was injected intramuscularly once, or twice 56 days apart.

Germline trimming cut 6 bases from V and 4 bases from J; bases unmatched to any gene: 9. The CDR3 is made up of 16 amino acids. The germline gives CDR1 SQVTM, CDR2 ANQGSEA. This table comes from immunoSEQ multiplex PCR, and its TCRdb copy is limited to in-frame clones, with some not included. The table includes approximately 420,000 clones, around 87% detected once. Treatment reported: 15 to 20 received Ad26.COV2.S at low or high dose, single or two shots; 5 received placebo; per-sample allocation not given. Material that was analyzed had been drawn on day 63 after the first vaccine or placebo injection. General observations from the study: Substantial breadth was reported for post-vaccination spike-specific CD8+ and CD4+ T cells. Placebo recipients and vaccine recipients were similar in non-spike TCR breadth.

The specimen comprised peripheral blood, sampled in a trial of Ad26.COV2.S vaccine versus placebo. This clonotype was obtained from a person between 18 and 65 years old who received the Ad26.COV2.S COVID-19 vaccine or a placebo. The chain recombines TRBV29-1 with TRBJ2-5, with 15 nucleotides matching TRBD2. The CDR3 DNA follows: TGCAGCGTCCGCGGACTAGCGGGGGGGCTTCGAGAGACCCAGTACTTC. It codes for CSVRGLAGGLRETQYF.